The T cell receptor beta chain described here comes from a study of blood T cell repertoires in COVID-19 (dated by TCRdb to 2018 to 2020). A note on the overall study: Collaborator samples came from the United States, Italy and Spain and covered acute and convalescent phases of COVID-19. The prospective study material was composed of cDNA or gDNA derived from T cells, B-cell-depleted T cells, or PBMCs. The dataset comprised deeply sampled blood TCRbeta repertoires from subjects exposed to, actively infected with, or recovered from COVID-19. A freely available public database, intended as a resource for researchers studying the immune response to SARS-CoV-2, is where the repertoires were released. The samples were drawn from the first 160 participants of the ongoing ImmuneRACE study and from 950 to 1,500 subjects provided by 6 global collaborators. A de-identified subject ID, COVID-19 status, age in years and sex were almost always included in the sample metadata. HLA class I and class II types, where available, came from metadata supplied by the sample provider rather than from assay-based typing. What the authors observed across the whole study: Clinical and demographic metadata were provided uncurated, with the amount varying by source and participant.

Whole blood was collected in K2EDTA tubes by collaborating institutions according to the institutions' own protocols. For TCRbeta analysis, collaborators shipped samples as frozen whole blood, isolated PBMCs, or DNA extracted from either of those sample types. At the junction V is shortened by 3 bases and J by 6 bases, with 27 bases in between. The CDR3 runs 19 residues from the cysteine to the phenylalanine. Of the read, only the CDR3 DNA is kept; its 57 bases are in frame from base 1. Via the germline V gene (reference sequence), CDR1 is LNHDA and CDR2 SQIVND. The immunoSEQ Assay, a bias-controlled multiplex PCR, was used to amplify TCRbeta CDR3 regions from genomic DNA. Per the source publication's procedure: The number of nucleated cells in each sample was estimated by amplification of reference gene primers within the assay. To quantify the absolute abundance of each unique TCRbeta CDR3 rearrangement, sequence reads were collapsed and filtered. For each sample, productive Simpson clonality was calculated by taking the square root of Simpson's diversity index across productive rearrangements. TCRdb provides this immuneACCESS table in a form limited to in-frame rearrangements. Some clones are lacking; in checked studies, under half of them reflect an unresolved V gene, and why the rest are absent is not known. The D gene and trimming were derived from the DNA, and the V and J assignments and clone size from that table. Recorded for this sample are about 120,000 clones; almost 70% of them occurred a single time. Approximately 2% of the sample is held by the ten biggest clonotypes.

With respect to this clone: Its antigen is still unknown. No clone much larger than this one lies a single base away; base qualities are absent.

The sequence was collected from a woman in her seventies with acute or convalescent COVID-19. The rearrangement joined TRBV19 to TRBJ1-5; a tentative D match to TRBD1 spans 5 bases. Sequenced: peripheral blood. The sequenced DNA is TGTGCCAGTAGTATCTTGGCAGACGACAGCCGAAGATCGGGTCAGCCCCAGCATTTT. It translates to CASSILADDSRRSGQPQHF.